These 24 T cell receptor beta chains came from one sample sequenced in a study of blood T cell repertoires in COVID-19. Using immunoSEQ multiplex PCR, the repertoire was profiled, and TCRdb retains in-frame clones only, with some absent. The table has about 430,000 clones, roughly 84% seen once. The sequenced material came from PBMCs or T cells enriched from blood (not recorded which). The receptors derive from a woman between 18 and 30 years old who had been exposed to COVID-19.

This chain uses TRBV15 with TRBJ2-1, with D possibly TRBD1 on 6 matching bases. Trimming took 7 bases from V and 0 from J, leaving 19 bases between them. Looked up from germline, CDR1 is LNHNV and CDR2 is YYDKDF (reference sequence). The CDR3 has 17 residues. CDR3: CATKGGKIDGSYNEQFF. CDR3 in DNA: TGTGCCACCAAAGGGGGAAAGATAGATGGCTCCTACAATGAGCAGTTCTTC.

The rearrangement joins TRBV24-1 to TRBJ1-2; weak D call: TRBD1 (5 bases). V dropped 5 bases and J dropped 4 bases, with 16 bases sitting between them. CDR1 is KGHDR and CDR2 is SFDVKD in the germline V gene. The CDR3 extends over 15 amino acids. The CDR3 DNA sequence: TGTGCCACCAGTGTAGGGGACTCTTCGGGCTATGGCTACACCTTC. Translation: CATSVGDSSGYGYTF.

This clone was counted once. V gene TRBV5-4 combines with J gene TRBJ2-7; TRBD1 aligns across 8 bases. V trimming: 0 bases; J trimming: 4 bases; junction bases outside the gene matches: 12. CDR3 size: 17 residues. CDR1 and CDR2 from the germline V gene are SGHNT and YYREEE (reference sequence). In DNA, the CDR3 is TGTGCCAGCAGCTTGGACCCCCGGACAGGGTTATCTTACGAGCAGTACTTC. Translated, it gives CASSLDPRTGLSYEQYF.

This chain uses TRBV24-1 with TRBJ2-3; 13 nucleotides agree with TRBD2. J was trimmed by 6 bases and V by 6 bases; bases with no gene match: 5. There are 15 residues in the CDR3. Germline V gene sequence: CDR1 KGHDR, CDR2 SFDVKD. Written as DNA, the CDR3 is TGTGCCACCAGTCGACTAGCGGGGGGATCGGATACGCAGTATTTT. This translates into CATSRLAGGSDTQYF.

Remarks on this clone: This sample includes further DNA sequences coding for the same CDR3. This chain connects TRBV6-5 to TRBJ2-7; TRBD1 matches 10 bases. The CDR3 length is 14 residues. The V gene's germline CDR1 is MNHEY and CDR2 SVGAGI. Unmatched junction bases numbered 2, after V lost 6 bases and J lost 0 bases. CDR3 sequence: CASRRTGGSYEQYF. The DNA for the CDR3 is TGTGCCAGCAGACGGACAGGGGGCTCCTACGAGCAGTACTTC.

The genes are TRBV9 and TRBJ2-7; the match to TRBD1 covers 7 bases. J lost 3 bases, V lost 0 bases, and 3 bases had no gene match. This CDR3 is built from 14 residues. Per germline, CDR1 SGDLS and CDR2 YYNGEE. The DNA for the CDR3 is TGTGCCAGCAGCGTAGAGTGGACAGGCTACGAGCAGTACTTC. The encoded protein is CASSVEWTGYEQYF.

The gene calls are TRBV7-3 and TRBJ2-3; a weak D match, TRBD1 (6 bases). Germline V CDR1 and CDR2: SGHTA, FQGTGA. Trimming took 1 base from V and 2 from J, leaving 10 bases between them. CDR3 length: 15 amino acids. The CDR3: CASSLRGGVTDTQYF. The CDR3 nucleotides are TGTGCCAGCAGCTTAAGAGGGGGTGTCACAGATACGCAGTATTTT.

This chain uses TRBV7-2 with TRBJ2-1; the match to TRBD2 covers 9 bases. V lost 2 bases and J lost 5; bases outside the gene matches: 10. Germline CDR1 reads SGHTA; CDR2 reads FQGNSA. The CDR3 spans 17 residues. CDR3 sequence reads: CASSLPSGTSNNNEQFF. Here the CDR3 DNA reads TGTGCCAGCAGCTTACCCTCCGGGACTAGCAATAACAATGAGCAGTTCTTC.

The rearrangement uses TRBV27 and TRBJ2-7; D remains unclear. Trimming removed 6 bases at V and 0 bases at J, with 12 bases between. Per germline, CDR1 MNHEY and CDR2 SMNVEV (reference sequence). The CDR3 covers 14 residues. CDR3 sequence (DNA): TGTGCCAGCAGCCTTACCGGTAGCTCCTACGAGCAGTACTTC. It translates to CASSLTGSSYEQYF.

This chain joins TRBV6-5 and TRBJ1-1, with D possibly being TRBD1 (5 bases). This CDR3 region has 15 residues. Germline assignment: CDR1 MNHEY and CDR2 SVGAGI. V gave up 5 bases and J gave up 4 bases, with 17 bases separating them. The CDR3 sequence: CASSPYPDSATEAFF. The CDR3 DNA follows: TGTGCCAGCAGTCCTTACCCAGACAGCGCCACTGAAGCTTTCTTT.

This chain connects TRBV7-8 to TRBJ2-7; 11 bases line up with TRBD2. V was pared by 6 bases and J by 1 base, with 5 bases of the junction left unmatched. There are 15 residues in the CDR3. Germline lookup yields CDR1 SGHVS and CDR2 FQNEAQ. CDR3 nucleotide sequence: TGTGCCAGCAGGTTAACTAGCGGGGGATCCTACGAGCAGTACTTC. Amino acids: CASRLTSGGSYEQYF.

The V and J genes are TRBV4-1 and TRBJ1-6; TRBD1 might be the D (5 bases). Germline-derived CDR1 and CDR2 are MGHRA and YSYEKL. V lost 0 bases, J lost 9 bases, and 12 bases lay in between. This CDR3 has 15 amino acids. The CDR3 loop reads CASSQDNSRASPLHF. CDR3 DNA: TGCGCCAGCAGCCAAGATAACAGCAGGGCTTCACCCCTCCACTTT.

The rearrangement joins TRBV7-2 to TRBJ2-6, with TRBD1 matching over 8 bases. CDR3 length: 18 residues. CDR1 is SGHTA and CDR2 is FQGNSA in the germline V gene. With V trimmed by 2 bases and J by 1 base, 7 bases remained unmatched. This CDR3 is CASSLTGTGTSGANVLTF. The CDR3 coding sequence is TGTGCCAGCAGCTTAACGGGGACAGGAACATCTGGGGCCAACGTCCTGACTTTC.

The rearrangement uses TRBV5-6 and TRBJ2-3; maybe TRBD2 (5 bases). The CDR3 totals 13 residues. The germline V and J ends were trimmed by 2 bases and 1 base, with 5 bases remaining between them. CDR1 and CDR2 (germline): SGHDT, YYEEEE. This CDR3 is CASSFSGTDTQYF. The CDR3 nucleotides read TGTGCCAGCAGCTTTAGCGGCACAGATACGCAGTATTTT.

There are a few counts of this clone. V is TRBV28 and J is TRBJ1-6; D might be TRBD1 (6 bases). Germline assignment: CDR1 MDHEN and CDR2 SYDVKM. The CDR3 runs 14 residues. V was clipped by 6 bases and J by 10 bases, with 16 bases between them. This CDR3 is CASSREGGNSPLHF. CDR3 nucleotide sequence: TGTGCCAGCAGCAGAGAGGGGGGGAACTCACCCCTCCACTTT.

The J gene is TRBJ2-7, the V gene TRBV23-1; 13 positions match TRBD2. TRBV23-1 is designated an ORF whose function remains uncertain. Trimming at V came to 5 bases and at J to 3 bases, leaving 7 bases not matched to a gene. The CDR3 has 16 amino acids. The CDR3 region has the DNA TGCGCCAGCAGTACTGGACTAGCGGGAGTTTTCTACGAGCAGTACTTC. It yields the protein CASSTGLAGVFYEQYF.

This clone was picked up one time. This chain joins TRBV5-1 and TRBJ2-3; possible D gene TRBD2, 5 bases. The CDR3 consists of 14 residues. Germline CDR1 SGHRS, CDR2 YFSETQ. V was trimmed by 0 bases and J by 3 bases, leaving 8 bases between them. CDR3 region: CASSLARETDTQYF. CDR3 bases: TGCGCCAGCAGCTTGGCCCGGGAAACAGATACGCAGTATTTT.

This rearrangement joins TRBV11-2 to TRBJ2-5; 7 bases map to TRBD1. The CDR3 totals 17 residues. The V gene end was trimmed by 5 bases and the J gene end by 1 base; junction bases not matched to a gene: 13. From germline, CDR1 is SGHAT and CDR2 FQNNGV. The CDR3 region has the DNA TGTGCCAGCAGCGCCCAGGGCTCTCGACAGGGCCAAGAGACCCAGTACTTC. Residues: CASSAQGSRQGQETQYF.

J is TRBJ1-1 and V is TRBV2, with D tentatively TRBD1 (5 bases). CDR3 length equals 11 residues. Trimming removed 5 bases from V and 10 bases from J, with 11 bases in between. Germline V lookup: CDR1 SNHLY, CDR2 FYNNEI. For the CDR3, the DNA is TGTGCCAGCAGTCCGACAGCCGCAGCTTTCTTT. This encodes CASSPTAAAFF.

The sample holds a few counts of this clone. The DNA for the CDR3 is TGTGCCAGCAGCCACTTCTTACTAGGGGAGCAGTTCTTC. This codes for CASSHFLLGEQFF. J is TRBJ2-1 and V is TRBV4-2; D is perhaps TRBD2 (5 bases). V was clipped by 3 bases and J by 10 bases, with 13 bases between them. The CDR3 totals 13 residues. CDR1 and CDR2 from the germline V gene are LGHNA and YNFKEQ.

This clone was counted once. This chain joins TRBV3-1 (or the pseudogene TRBV3-2) and TRBJ1-6, with 7 bases identical to TRBD1. V lost 2 bases and J lost 0; bases outside the gene matches: 4. CDR1 is LGHDT and CDR2 is YNNKEL in the germline V gene (reference sequence). The CDR3 spans 17 residues. The CDR3 region has the DNA TGTGCCAGCAGCCAAATGACAGGGAGCTCCTATAATTCACCCCTCCACTTT. It is translated as CASSQMTGSSYNSPLHF.

V usage is TRBV5-1 and J usage is TRBJ2-1; possible D gene TRBD2, 6 bases. Deletions cut 0 bases from V and 5 bases from J, with 12 bases between. CDR3 length equals 15 residues. Germline-derived CDR1 and CDR2 are SGHRS and YFSETQ. CDR3 protein: CASSLVSGADNEQFF. The CDR3 DNA reads TGCGCCAGCAGCTTGGTTAGCGGAGCTGACAATGAGCAGTTCTTC.

The chain combines TRBV2 with TRBJ2-5; no definite D call. This CDR3 contains 14 residues. V was trimmed by 4 bases and J by 4 bases, leaving 13 bases between them. Germline V gene data show CDR1 as SNHLY and CDR2 as FYNNEI. The CDR3 reads CASSVGRIGETQYF. In DNA, the CDR3 is TGTGCCAGCAGTGTTGGCAGGATAGGAGAGACCCAGTACTTC.

The rearrangement uses TRBV5-1 and TRBJ2-7, with 9 nucleotides matching TRBD1. V dropped 2 bases and J dropped 5; count of bases not matched to a gene: 14. Germline CDR1 and CDR2: SGHRS and YFSETQ. CDR3 length: 17 residues. The CDR3 reads CASSLDYDGTGLHEQYF. DNA for the CDR3: TGCGCCAGCAGCTTAGACTACGACGGGACAGGGTTACACGAGCAGTACTTC. Using reference TRBV5-1 and TRBJ2-7 for the parts outside the CDR3, the full variable domain is KAGVTQTPRYLIKTRGQQVTLSCSPISGHRSVSWYQQTPGQGLQFLFEYFSETQRNKGNFPGRFSGRQFSNSRSEMNVSTLELGDSALYLCASSLDYDGTGLHEQYFGPGTRLTVT.